The present T cell receptor (beta chain) was sequenced within a study of blood T cell repertoires in COVID-19. Study-level background: Samples taken during acute and convalescent COVID-19 were collected in the United States, Italy and Spain. In each case, the material was cDNA or gDNA derived from T cells, B-cell-depleted T cells, or PBMCs.

Study processing details: Estimation of nucleated cell counts relied on the amplification of reference gene primers. Assay: immunoSEQ multiplex PCR; the TCRdb copy retains only in-frame clones and omits some. V and J calls and clone size are given by that table; D and trimming were obtained from the DNA. The table has some 250,000 clones, 87% seen once. V was clipped by 4 bases and J by 1 base; unmatched bases: 4. CDR3 length: 15 residues. Germline CDR1 is SGDLS and CDR2 is YYNGEE. The sample was peripheral blood. This rearrangement joins TRBV9 to TRBJ2-3; 9 bases fit TRBD1. The sequence was obtained from a man aged 60-69 years who had recovered from COVID-19. DNA for the CDR3: TGTGCCAGCAGCTTACAGGGGGCAGGCACAGATACGCAGTATTTT. It codes for CASSLQGAGTDTQYF.